This is a list of T cell receptor beta chains from one sample in a study of breast tumors, draining lymph nodes, adjacent tissues. TCRdb reanalysed the multiplex PCR reads using MiXCR and keeps one entry per CDR3 protein. Among some 170,000 distinct CDR3 sequences listed, around 33% were seen once. Source material: axillary lymph node tissue. These receptors were taken from a female donor with breast cancer. Some clones in this sample may be carry-over from other donors' samples. Each CDR3 is given with its conserved first and last residue. A D gene is named only where the DNA matches it firmly.

d_call v_call cdr3_aa
TRBD2 TRBV6-5 CASRVAGAQETQYF
. TRBV13 CASSRGDSSYNEQFF
TRBD2 TRBV6-5 CASSYSLAGSYEQYF
. TRBV7-9 CASSYEADRETQYF
. TRBV2 CASGETGQNAGELFF
. TRBV24-1 CATSGLTGRDTGELFF
. TRBV5-1 CASSLGGDRLKYF
. TRBV19 CASSIGVTEAFF
. TRBV14 CASSQVGRQYF
. TRBV20-1 CTVLPRETDGYTF
. TRBV11-3 CASGRSIFPDTQHF
. TRBV7-3 CASSPRGGGMVRGADSPGNGYTF
. TRBV20-1 CTLNSGQYNEQFF
. TRBV4-1 CASSQDSRDNEQFF
. TRBV18 CASSPAGSGKETQYF
TRBD2 TRBV27 CASSSPGLAGPNTGELFF
TRBD1 TRBV3-1 CASNNDRGPPEYF
. TRBV9 CASSRRQGYEQFF
TRBD1 TRBV25-1 CASSEYRGQTNEKLFF
TRBD2 TRBV28 CASSSEAKREISYEQYF
TRBD1 TRBV6-7 CAGGQGYTEAFF
. TRBV5-1 CASSLAAGGVGTDTQYF
. TRBV20-1 CSASTPLHF
. TRBV2 CASHREETQYGYTF
. TRBV4-3 CASSASQREYTQYF
. TRBV2 CASSPSRGSGAETQYF
. TRBV6-6 CATRRVSYNEQFF
. TRBV14 CASSQVRGLSYEQYF
. TRBV14 CHSSQDRPDTQYF
. TRBV7-2 CASSLEDSQEQYF
. TRBV15 CATSRSYSYEQFF
. TRBV5-1 CASSRGRPKDQETQHF
. TRBV5-6 CASSLGTAPFTDTQYF
. TRBV20-1 CSVRPGTNLNGYTF
TRBD2 TRBV7-3 CASSSGLAGQETQYF
TRBD2 TRBV14 CASSQRAGSLGTGELFF
. TRBV6-5 CASSYSEAGAGNTIYF
. TRBV5-1 CAGRGTPITGELFF
. TRBV7-2 CASSYLGGSGANVLTF
. TRBV7-3 CASSLIGTVFTGELFF
. TRBV7-6 CASSLGTAYNEQFF
. TRBV7-9 CASSSGAARRAFF
. TRBV27 CASSPWARETQYF
. TRBV7-9 CASTRANEKLFF
. TRBV18 CASSPRQSIGRDEQYF
. TRBV19 CASRVVGANQPQHF
. TRBV19 CASTKRGVSTEAFF
. TRBV20-1 CSARAGQDTPLHF